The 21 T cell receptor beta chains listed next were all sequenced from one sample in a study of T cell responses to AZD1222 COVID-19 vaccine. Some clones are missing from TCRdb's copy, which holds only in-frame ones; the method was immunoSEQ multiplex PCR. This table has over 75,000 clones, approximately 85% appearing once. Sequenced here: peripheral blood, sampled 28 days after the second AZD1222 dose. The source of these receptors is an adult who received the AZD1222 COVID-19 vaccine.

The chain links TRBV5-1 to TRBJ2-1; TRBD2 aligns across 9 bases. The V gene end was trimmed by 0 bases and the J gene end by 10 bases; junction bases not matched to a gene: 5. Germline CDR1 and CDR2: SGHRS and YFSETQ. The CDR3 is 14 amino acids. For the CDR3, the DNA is TGCGCCAGCAGCTTGGACGGGCTAGCGGGAGAGCAGTTCTTC. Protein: CASSLDGLAGEQFF.

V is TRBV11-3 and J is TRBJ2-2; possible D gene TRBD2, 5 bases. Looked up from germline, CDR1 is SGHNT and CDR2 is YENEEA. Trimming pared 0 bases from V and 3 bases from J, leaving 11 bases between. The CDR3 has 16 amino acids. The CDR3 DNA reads TGTGCCAGCAGCTTAGATGGAGGCCCGGACACCGGGGAGCTGTTTTTT. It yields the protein CASSLDGGPDTGELFF.

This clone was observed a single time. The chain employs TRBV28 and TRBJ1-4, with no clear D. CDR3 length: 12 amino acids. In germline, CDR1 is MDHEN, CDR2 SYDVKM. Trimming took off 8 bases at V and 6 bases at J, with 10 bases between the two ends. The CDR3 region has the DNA TGTGCCAGCGGACCGCTCGATGAAAAACTGTTTTTT. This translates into CASGPLDEKLFF. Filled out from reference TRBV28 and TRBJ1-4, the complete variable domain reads DVKVTQSSRYLVKRTGEKVFLECVQDMDHENMFWYRQDPGLGLRLIYFSYDVKMKEKGDIPEGYSVSREKKERFSLILESASTNQTSMYLCASGPLDEKLFFGSGTQLSVL.

The CDR3 reads CSVEGGRAYNEQFF. Here the CDR3 DNA reads TGCAGCGTTGAGGGCGGACGTGCCTACAATGAGCAGTTCTTC. J is TRBJ2-1 and V is TRBV29-1; D is uncertain. Germline lookup yields CDR1 SQVTM and CDR2 ANQGSEA. The CDR3 is made up of 14 amino acids. The ends were cut back, 3 bases at V and 2 bases at J, with 11 bases in the middle.

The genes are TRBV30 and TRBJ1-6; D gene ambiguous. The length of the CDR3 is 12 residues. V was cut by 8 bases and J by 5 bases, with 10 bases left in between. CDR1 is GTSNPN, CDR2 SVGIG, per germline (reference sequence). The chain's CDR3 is CALKGHNSPLHF. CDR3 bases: TGTGCCCTAAAAGGGCATAATTCACCCCTCCACTTT.

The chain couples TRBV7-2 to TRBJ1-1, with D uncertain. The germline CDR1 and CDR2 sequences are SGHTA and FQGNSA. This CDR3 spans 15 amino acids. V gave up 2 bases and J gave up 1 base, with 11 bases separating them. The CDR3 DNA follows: TGTGCCAGCAGCTTATCCCCAGTGGGGAACACTGAAGCTTTCTTT. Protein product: CASSLSPVGNTEAFF.

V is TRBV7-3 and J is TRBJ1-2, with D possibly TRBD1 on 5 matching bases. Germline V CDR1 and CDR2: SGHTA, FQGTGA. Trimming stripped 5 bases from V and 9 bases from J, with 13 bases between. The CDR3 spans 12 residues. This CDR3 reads CASSPSRGSYTF. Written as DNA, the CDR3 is TGTGCCAGCAGCCCCTCACGGGGGAGCTACACCTTC. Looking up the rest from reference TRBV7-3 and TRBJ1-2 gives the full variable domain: GAGVSQTPSNKVTEKGKYVELRCDPISGHTALYWYRQSLGQGPEFLIYFQGTGAADDSGLPNDRFFAVRPEGSVSTLKIQRTERGDSAVYLCASSPSRGSYTFGSGTRLTVV.

CDR3 nucleotide sequence: TGTGCCAGTAGTATCGGCAGGAATAGCAATCAGCCCCAGCATTTT. Protein sequence: CASSIGRNSNQPQHF. The gene calls are TRBV19 and TRBJ1-5, with D hard to call. CDR1 is LNHDA, CDR2 SQIVND, per germline (reference sequence). This CDR3 is built from 15 residues. V lost 3 bases to trimming and J lost 0 bases, with 9 bases between them.

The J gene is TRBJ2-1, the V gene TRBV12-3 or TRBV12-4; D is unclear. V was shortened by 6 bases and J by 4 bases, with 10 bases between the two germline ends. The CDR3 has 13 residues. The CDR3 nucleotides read TGTGCCAGCAGCCTCTCCCTTTACAATGAGCAGTTCTTC. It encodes CASSLSLYNEQFF.

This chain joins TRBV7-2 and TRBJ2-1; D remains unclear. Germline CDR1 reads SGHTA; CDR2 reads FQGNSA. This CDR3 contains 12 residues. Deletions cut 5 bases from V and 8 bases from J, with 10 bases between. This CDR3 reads CASSPKLHEQFF. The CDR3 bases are TGTGCCAGCAGCCCAAAGTTGCATGAGCAGTTCTTC.

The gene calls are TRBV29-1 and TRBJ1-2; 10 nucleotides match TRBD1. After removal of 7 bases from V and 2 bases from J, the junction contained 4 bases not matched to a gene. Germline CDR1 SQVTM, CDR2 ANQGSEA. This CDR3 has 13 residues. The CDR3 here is CSAAGQGNYGYTF. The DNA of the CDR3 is TGCAGCGCAGCGGGACAGGGGAACTATGGCTACACCTTC.

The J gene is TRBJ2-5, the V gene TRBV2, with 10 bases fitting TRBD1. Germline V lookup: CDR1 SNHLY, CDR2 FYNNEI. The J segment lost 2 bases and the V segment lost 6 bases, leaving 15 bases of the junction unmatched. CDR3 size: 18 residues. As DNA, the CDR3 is TGTGCCAGCAGACCCAGACAGGGGGCGAGGGGGGGACAAGAGACCCAGTACTTC. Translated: CASRPRQGARGGQETQYF.

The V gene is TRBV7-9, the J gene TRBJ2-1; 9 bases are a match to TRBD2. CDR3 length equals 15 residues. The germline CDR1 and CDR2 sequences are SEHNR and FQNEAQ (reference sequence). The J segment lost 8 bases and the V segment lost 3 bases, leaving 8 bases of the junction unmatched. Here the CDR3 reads CASSFRLAADDEQFF. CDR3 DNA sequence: TGTGCCAGCAGCTTTAGACTAGCGGCGGACGATGAGCAGTTCTTC.

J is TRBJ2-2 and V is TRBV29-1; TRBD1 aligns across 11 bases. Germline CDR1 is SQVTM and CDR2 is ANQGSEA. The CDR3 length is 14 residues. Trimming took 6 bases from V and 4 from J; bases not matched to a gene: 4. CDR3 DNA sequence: TGCAGCGTCCCCGGGACAGGGGGCACCGGGGAGCTGTTTTTT. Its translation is CSVPGTGGTGELFF.

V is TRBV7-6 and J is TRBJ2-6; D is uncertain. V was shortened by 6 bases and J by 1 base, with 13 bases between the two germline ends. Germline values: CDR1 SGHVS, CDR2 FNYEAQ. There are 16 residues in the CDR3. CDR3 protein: CASSLGPRSGANVLTF. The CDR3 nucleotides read TGTGCCAGCAGTTTGGGCCCTCGGTCTGGGGCCAACGTCCTGACTTTC.

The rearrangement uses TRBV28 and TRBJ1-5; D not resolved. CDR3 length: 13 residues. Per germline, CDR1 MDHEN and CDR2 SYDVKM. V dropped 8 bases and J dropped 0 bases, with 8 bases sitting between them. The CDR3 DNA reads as TGTGCCAGCCGTCAGAATAGCAATCAGCCCCAGCATTTT. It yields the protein CASRQNSNQPQHF.

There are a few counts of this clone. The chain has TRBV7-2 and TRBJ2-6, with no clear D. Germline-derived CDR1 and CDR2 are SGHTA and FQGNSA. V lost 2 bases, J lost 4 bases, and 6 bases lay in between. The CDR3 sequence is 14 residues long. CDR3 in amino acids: CASSLYAGANVLTF. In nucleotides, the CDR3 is TGTGCCAGCAGCTTATATGCGGGGGCCAACGTCCTGACTTTC.

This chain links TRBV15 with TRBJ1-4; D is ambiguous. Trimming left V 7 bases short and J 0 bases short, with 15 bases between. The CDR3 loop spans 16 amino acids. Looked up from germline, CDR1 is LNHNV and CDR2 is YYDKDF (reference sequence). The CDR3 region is CATKRNPSATNEKLFF. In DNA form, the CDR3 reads TGTGCCACCAAAAGAAACCCAAGTGCAACTAATGAAAAACTGTTTTTT.

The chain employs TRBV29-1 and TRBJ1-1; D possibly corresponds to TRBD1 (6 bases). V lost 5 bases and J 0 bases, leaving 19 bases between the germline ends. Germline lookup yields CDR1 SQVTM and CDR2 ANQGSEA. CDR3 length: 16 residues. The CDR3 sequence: CSVFELGGTLNTEAFF. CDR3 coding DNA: TGCAGCGTTTTCGAGCTGGGGGGCACCCTGAACACTGAAGCTTTCTTT. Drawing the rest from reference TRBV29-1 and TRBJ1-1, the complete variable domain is SAVISQKPSRDICQRGTSLTIQCQVDSQVTMMFWYRQQPGQSLTLIATANQGSEATYESGFVIDKFPISRPNLTFSTLTVSNMSPEDSSIYLCSVFELGGTLNTEAFFGQGTRLTVV.

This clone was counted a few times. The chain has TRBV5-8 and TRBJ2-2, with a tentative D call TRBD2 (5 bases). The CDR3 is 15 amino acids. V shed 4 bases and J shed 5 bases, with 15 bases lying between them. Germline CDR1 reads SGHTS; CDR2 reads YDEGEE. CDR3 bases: TGTGCCAGCAGCCCGGAGGTTGGAGCTACCGGGGAGCTGTTTTTT. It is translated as CASSPEVGATGELFF.

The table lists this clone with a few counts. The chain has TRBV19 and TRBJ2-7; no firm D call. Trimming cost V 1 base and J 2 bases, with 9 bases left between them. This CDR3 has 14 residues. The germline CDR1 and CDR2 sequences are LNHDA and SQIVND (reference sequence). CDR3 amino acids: CASSIVVTTYEQYF. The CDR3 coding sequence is TGTGCCAGTAGTATAGTGGTTACAACCTACGAGCAGTACTTC.